The TCR beta chain described here comes from a study of liver allograft versus peripheral blood T cells. Background on the study: Liver transplant recipients had T cell receptor repertoires compared between transplanted liver and peripheral blood.

In TCRdb, the reads were re-called with MiXCR into one record per CDR3 protein. The sample holds about 14,000 distinct CDR3 sequences, more than 20% seen once. This clonotype was recorded a few times. V was cut by 2 bases and J by 1 base, with 6 bases left in between. CDR1 MNHEY and CDR2 SVGAGI come from the germline V gene. The CDR3 runs 13 residues. The chain has TRBV6-5 and TRBJ2-7, with no clear D. The receptor comes from a human patient who had a liver transplant. The T cells may come from the graft donor. The CDR3 region has the DNA TGTGCCAGCAGTTACGACGGGTCCTACGAGCAGTACTTC. Amino acid sequence: CASSYDGSYEQYF.